The clone carrying this TCR beta chain has ten or more counts. This record belongs to a study of CD8+CD57+ T cells in acquired aplastic anemia. Across the study: DNA recovered from sorted CD4+ and CD8+ cells had a mean of approximately 3.2 ug.

Trimming removed 0 bases at V and 3 bases at J, with 12 bases between. The germline V gene has CDR1 LNHNV and CDR2 YYDKDF (reference sequence). There are 16 residues in the CDR3. Profiling of TCR beta VDJ combinations and CDR3 sequences used genomic DNA as template. TCRdb reanalysed the reads using MiXCR and keeps one entry per CDR3 protein. The repertoire holds around 430,000 distinct CDR3 sequences, under 40% seen once, with roughly 0.89% in the top ten. Those patients picked for sequencing had displayed CD8+CD57+ cell expansion on flow cytometry. What was sequenced was sorted CD4+, CD8+, or CD8+CD57+ T cells (not recorded which) from PBMCs. The V call is TRBV15, the J call TRBJ2-1; perhaps TRBD1 as D (6 bases). This TCR derives from a human donor with aplastic anemia. CDR3 region: CATSRDHRAHYNEQFF. The CDR3 bases are TGTGCCACCAGCAGAGATCACAGGGCTCACTACAATGAGCAGTTCTTC.